This T cell receptor (beta chain) was recorded in a study of cytomegalovirus exposure and HLA in healthy donors. Study overall: About 77 million unique TCRs from HLA-typed donors made up an early data release. Study findings and constraints: Near-uniform donor sequencing depth was presumed by presence/absence analyses. Accurate prediction of HLA-A and HLA-B alleles (for most subjects) was reportedly achieved from TCR beta sequences.

With respect to this clone: The antigen remains undetermined.

It was with 60 Vbeta and 13 Jbeta primers that the PCR ran. Assay: immunoSEQ multiplex PCR; the TCRdb copy retains only in-frame clones and omits some. The top ten hold approximately 1.7% of the sample, which has about 130,000 clones, over 70% seen once. This CDR3 has 15 amino acids. Germline CDR1 SEHNR, CDR2 FQNEAQ (reference sequence). Deletions cut 6 bases from V and 5 bases from J, with 19 bases between. This receptor was taken from a middle-aged woman in good health and CMV-seronegative. The chain uses TRBV7-9 and TRBJ1-1; D gene unclear. The sample consisted of PBMCs. CDR3 DNA sequence: TGTGCCAGCAGGCCGCAGGCCACTCCTCGAACTGAAGCTTTCTTT. As protein: CASRPQATPRTEAFF.